This T cell receptor beta chain was identified in a study of blood T cell repertoires in COVID-19. Assay: immunoSEQ multiplex PCR; the TCRdb copy retains only in-frame clones and omits some. Altogether under 250,000 clones are present, 70% to 90% being singletons, with the ten largest covering less than 3.5%. This TCR was sampled from a man aged 30 to 45 with COVID-19, enrolled during active disease. Sequenced input: peripheral blood.

CDR3 DNA sequence: TGTGCCAGCAGGGGGACAGGGAAAGCTGAAGCTTTCTTT. As protein: CASRGTGKAEAFF. The chain combines TRBV27 with TRBJ1-1; TRBD1 matches 9 bases. V lost 6 bases and J lost 6; bases outside the gene matches: 5. In germline, CDR1 is MNHEY, CDR2 SMNVEV (reference sequence). This CDR3 has 13 amino acids.